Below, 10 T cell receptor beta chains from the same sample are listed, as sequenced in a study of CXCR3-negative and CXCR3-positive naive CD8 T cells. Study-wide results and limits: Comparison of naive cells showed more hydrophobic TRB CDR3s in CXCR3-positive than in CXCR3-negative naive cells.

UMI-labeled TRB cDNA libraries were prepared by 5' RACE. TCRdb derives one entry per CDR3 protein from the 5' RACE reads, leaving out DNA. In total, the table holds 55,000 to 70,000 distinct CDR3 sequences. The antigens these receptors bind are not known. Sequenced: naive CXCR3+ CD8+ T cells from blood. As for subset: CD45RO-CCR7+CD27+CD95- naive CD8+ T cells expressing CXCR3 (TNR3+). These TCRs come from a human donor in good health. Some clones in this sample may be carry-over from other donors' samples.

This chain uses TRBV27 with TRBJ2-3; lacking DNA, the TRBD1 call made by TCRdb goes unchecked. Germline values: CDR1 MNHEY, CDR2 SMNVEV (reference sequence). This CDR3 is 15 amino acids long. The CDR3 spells CASMDGGFSTDTQYF.

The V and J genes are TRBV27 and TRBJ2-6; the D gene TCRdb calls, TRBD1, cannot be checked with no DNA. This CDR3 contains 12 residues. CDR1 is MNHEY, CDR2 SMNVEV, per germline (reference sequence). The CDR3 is CATQGGANVLTF.

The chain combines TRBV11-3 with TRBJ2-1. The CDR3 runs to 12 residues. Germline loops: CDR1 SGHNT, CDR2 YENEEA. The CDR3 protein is CASSLITSEQFF.

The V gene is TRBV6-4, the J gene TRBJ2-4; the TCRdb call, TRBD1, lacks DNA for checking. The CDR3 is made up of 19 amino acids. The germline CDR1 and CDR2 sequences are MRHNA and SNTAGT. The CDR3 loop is CASSDSSQGGSLWENIQYF.

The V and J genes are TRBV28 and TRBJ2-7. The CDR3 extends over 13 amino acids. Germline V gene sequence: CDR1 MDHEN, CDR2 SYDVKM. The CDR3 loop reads CASSRPVSYEQYF. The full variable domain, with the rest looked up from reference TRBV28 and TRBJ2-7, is DVKVTQSSRYLVKRTGEKVFLECVQDMDHENMFWYRQDPGLGLRLIYFSYDVKMKEKGDIPEGYSVSREKKERFSLILESASTNQTSMYLCASSRPVSYEQYFGPGTRLTVT.

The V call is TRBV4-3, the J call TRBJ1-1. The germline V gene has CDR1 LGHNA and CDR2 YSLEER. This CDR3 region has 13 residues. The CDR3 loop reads CASSQDSAGEAFF.

CDR3 protein: CASSSKAPTQFF. The rearrangement joins TRBV11-3 to TRBJ2-1; TCRdb picks TRBD1, but there is no DNA to check that call. CDR1 is SGHNT and CDR2 is YENEEA in the germline V gene. This CDR3 contains 12 residues.

CDR3 protein: CASSLPHDQETQYF. The rearrangement joins TRBV7-9 to TRBJ2-5; TCRdb picks TRBD1, but there is no DNA to check that call. The CDR3 consists of 14 residues. Germline CDR1 is SEHNR and CDR2 is FQNEAQ (reference sequence).

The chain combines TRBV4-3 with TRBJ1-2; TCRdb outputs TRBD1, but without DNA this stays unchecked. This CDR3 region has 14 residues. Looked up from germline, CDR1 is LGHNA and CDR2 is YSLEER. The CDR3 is CASSQEQGEYGYTF.

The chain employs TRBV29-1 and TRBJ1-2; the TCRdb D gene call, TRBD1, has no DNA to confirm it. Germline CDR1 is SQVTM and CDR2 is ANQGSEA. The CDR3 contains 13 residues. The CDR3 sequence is CSVEWTDGYGYTF.